Sequencing of this T cell receptor beta chain was carried out in a study of cytomegalovirus exposure and HLA in healthy donors. Study-level findings and limits: Cytomegalovirus association was assigned to approximately 160 TCR beta chains. The study found most TCR sequences rare, yet found some public TCRs in many donors. The TCR clusters that emerged in the first cohort tended, a later analysis found, to co-occur in the approximately 110 validation repertoires.

The CDR3 is made up of 15 amino acids. The trim removed 3 bases at V and 6 bases at J, leaving 7 bases unmatched. Germline V CDR1 and CDR2: SNHLY, FYNNEI. Method: immunoSEQ multiplex PCR; TCRdb's copy keeps in-frame clones and lacks some. The table has tens of thousands of clones, just over 90% seen once; the top ten hold approximately 6.3%. In the case of this clone: Its antigen remains unknown.

It was the approximately 120-subject validation cohort, separate from the 666-subject first cohort, to which the donors belonged. The chain links TRBV2 to TRBJ1-5, with 8 bases lining up with TRBD1. This TCR derives from a woman younger than 35 in good health and CMV-seronegative. The sequencing input was PBMCs. The CDR3 sequence: CASSELDRGVQPQHF. DNA of the CDR3: TGTGCCAGCAGTGAGCTCGACAGGGGAGTTCAGCCCCAGCATTTT.